This T cell receptor (beta chain) is from a study of persistence of HIV-infected CD4 T cells. Study-wide results and limits: Rare CMV-responding cells carrying HIV-1 proviruses were not analyzed separately for TCR. Compared with CD3/CD28-stimulated cells, CMV- and Gag-responding cells showed lower TCRbeta richness.

The libraries were made with immunoSEQ version 4 in survey mode. Assay used: immunoSEQ multiplex PCR; TCRdb lists only in-frame clones, some missing. Of around 28,000 clones listed, around 73% are singletons. To note about this clone: Its antigen is as yet unknown.

Trimming stripped 6 bases from V and 5 bases from J, with 7 bases between. CDR3 length: 11 amino acids. Germline V lookup: CDR1 WSHSY, CDR2 SAAADI. Stimulation used around 9.1 ug/mL lysate from CMV-infected fibroblasts. CD40L-negative CD69-negative CD45RO-high memory CD4+ T cells were sorted as populations depleted of antigen-responding cells. The clonotype was recovered from an adult woman with HIV who was CMV-seropositive. Specimen: CD4+ T cells sorted from PBMCs after approximately 18-hour stimulation, collected from a patient who received antiretroviral therapy. The J gene is TRBJ1-1, the V gene TRBV10-2; D gene unclear. Here the CDR3 reads CASSPTTEAFF. For the CDR3, the DNA is TGCGCCAGCAGCCCGACTACTGAAGCTTTCTTT.